The entry below describes one TCR beta chain. The antigen is not known. The length of the CDR3 is 15 residues. V lost 5 bases to trimming and J lost 0 bases, with 13 bases between them. Germline CDR1 is MDHEN and CDR2 is SYDVKM. For TCR, cDNA came from 5'RACE template switching, which added a universal primer site and UMIs. TCRdb processed the 5' RACE reads anew with MiXCR; each CDR3 protein has one entry. The profile shows about 350,000 distinct CDR3 sequences, around 12% of them singletons. These data come from a study of T cells after yellow fever vaccination. Findings and caveats of the study: Clonotypes found in both CD4 and CD8 compartments made up a small share. Any FACS-sorted repertoire could hold abundant clonotypes that contaminate it from the bulk population.

The source material was CD4+ T cells sorted from PBMCs, sampled 15 days after the yellow fever booster vaccination. This TCR came from a man younger than 30 who received the YFV17D yellow fever vaccine. The rearrangement joins TRBV28 to TRBJ1-1; maybe TRBD1 (6 bases). CDR3 DNA: TGTGCCAGCAGTCCCCCCGGGACATTGAACACTGAAGCTTTCTTT. Protein sequence: CASSPPGTLNTEAFF.